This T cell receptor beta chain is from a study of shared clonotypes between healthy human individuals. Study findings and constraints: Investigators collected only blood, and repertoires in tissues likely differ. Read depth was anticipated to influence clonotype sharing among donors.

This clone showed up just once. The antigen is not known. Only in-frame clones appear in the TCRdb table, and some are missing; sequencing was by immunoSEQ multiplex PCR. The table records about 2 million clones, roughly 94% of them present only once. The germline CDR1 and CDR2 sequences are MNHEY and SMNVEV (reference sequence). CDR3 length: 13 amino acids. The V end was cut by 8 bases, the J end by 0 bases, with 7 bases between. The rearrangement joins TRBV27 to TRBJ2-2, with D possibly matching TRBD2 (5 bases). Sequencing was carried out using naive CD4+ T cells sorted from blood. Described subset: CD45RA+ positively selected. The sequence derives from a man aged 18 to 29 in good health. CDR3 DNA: TGTGCCAGCGGGAGACCGAACACCGGGGAGCTGTTTTTT. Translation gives CASGRPNTGELFF.